This T cell receptor beta chain was profiled in a study of OX40 agonist ivuxolimab in advanced cancers. V gave up 7 bases and J gave up 5 bases; unmatched junction bases: 7. Germline V gene data show CDR1 as SQVTM and CDR2 as ANQGSEA. This CDR3 has 12 residues. Clones were read by immunoSEQ multiplex PCR, and TCRdb kept only the in-frame ones, dropping some. Here the sample spans some 66,000 clones, more than 60% being singletons. The TCR comes from an adult with an advanced solid tumor such as melanoma, head and neck, liver or kidney cancer. The chain uses TRBV29-1 and TRBJ2-5, with 7 bases identical to TRBD2. Sequenced material: CD4+ or CD8+ T cells sorted from blood, taken in a trial of the OX40 agonist ivuxolimab. As DNA, the CDR3 is TGCAGCGCCCATCGGGGAGGGGAGACCCAGTACTTC. Amino acids: CSAHRGGETQYF.